Listed here is a single T cell receptor (beta chain). No antigen is known for it. Moderate-to-severe activity, with CAS ≥3, NOSPECS ≥4 and duration under 3 months, characterized the donors with ophthalmopathy. This specimen belongs to a study of Graves' ophthalmopathy and Graves' hyperthyroidism. In the study overall: The blood sample was drawn at first diagnosis and before any treatment.

Findings of the study overall: The model's prediction of ophthalmopathy progression had 70.59% sensitivity and around 78% specificity.

Amplification of TCR beta CDR3 regions used RNA transcripts. Following a first-round RT-PCR that used HTBI primers, a second-round multiplex PCR was carried out. TCRdb re-called the multiplex PCR reads with MiXCR, one entry per CDR3 protein. The sample contains approximately 210,000 distinct CDR3 sequences, under 30% of which appear only once. The CDR3 consists of 15 residues. Germline CDR1 reads LGHNA; CDR2 reads YNFKEQ. Trimming at V came to 0 bases and at J to 6 bases, leaving 6 bases not matched to a gene. The chain employs TRBV4-2 and TRBJ2-5, with 8 nucleotides matching TRBD1. What was sequenced was peripheral blood. The receptor was derived from a man in his fifties with Graves' ophthalmopathy. The CDR3, as DNA: TGTGCCAGCAGCCAAGATCCAGGGGGCGGGAAGACCCAGTACTTC. It translates to CASSQDPGGGKTQYF.